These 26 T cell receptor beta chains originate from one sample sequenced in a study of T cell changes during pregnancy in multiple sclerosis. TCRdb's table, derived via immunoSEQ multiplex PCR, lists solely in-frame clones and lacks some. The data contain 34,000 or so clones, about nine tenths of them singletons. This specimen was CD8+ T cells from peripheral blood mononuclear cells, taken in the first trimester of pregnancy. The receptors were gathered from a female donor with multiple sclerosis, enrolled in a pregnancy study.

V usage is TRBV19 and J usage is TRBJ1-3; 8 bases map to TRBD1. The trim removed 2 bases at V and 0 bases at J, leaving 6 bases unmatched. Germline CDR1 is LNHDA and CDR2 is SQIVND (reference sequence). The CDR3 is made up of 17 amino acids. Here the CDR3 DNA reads TGTGCCAGTAGTATATCTGGACAGGGACTCTCTGGAAACACCATATATTTT. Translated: CASSISGQGLSGNTIYF.

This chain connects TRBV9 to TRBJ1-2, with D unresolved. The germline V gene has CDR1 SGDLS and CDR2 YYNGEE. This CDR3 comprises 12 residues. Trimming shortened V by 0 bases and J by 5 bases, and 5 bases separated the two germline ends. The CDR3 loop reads CASSVGGYGYTF. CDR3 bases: TGTGCCAGCAGCGTAGGAGGATATGGCTACACCTTC.

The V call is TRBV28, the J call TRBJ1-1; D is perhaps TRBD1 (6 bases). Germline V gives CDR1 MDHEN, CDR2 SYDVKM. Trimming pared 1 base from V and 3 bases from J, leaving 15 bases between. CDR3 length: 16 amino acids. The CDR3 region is CASSLLVGGGYTEAFF. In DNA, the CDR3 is TGTGCCAGCAGTTTATTGGTAGGGGGGGGATACACTGAAGCTTTCTTT.

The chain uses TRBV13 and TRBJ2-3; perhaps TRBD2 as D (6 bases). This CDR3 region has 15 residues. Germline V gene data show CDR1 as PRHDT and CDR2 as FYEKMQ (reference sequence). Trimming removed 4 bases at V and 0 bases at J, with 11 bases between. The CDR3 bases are TGTGCCAGCAGCTCGGGACTGACTAGCACAGATACGCAGTATTTT. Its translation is CASSSGLTSTDTQYF.

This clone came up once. CDR3 sequence: CASSLILADQETQYF. In DNA, the CDR3 is TGTGCCAGCAGCTTAATACTAGCGGACCAAGAGACCCAGTACTTC. This chain uses TRBV7-2 with TRBJ2-5; TRBD2 matches 8 bases. The germline V gene has CDR1 SGHTA and CDR2 FQGNSA. V was pared by 2 bases and J by 0 bases, with 2 bases of the junction left unmatched. CDR3 length equals 15 residues.

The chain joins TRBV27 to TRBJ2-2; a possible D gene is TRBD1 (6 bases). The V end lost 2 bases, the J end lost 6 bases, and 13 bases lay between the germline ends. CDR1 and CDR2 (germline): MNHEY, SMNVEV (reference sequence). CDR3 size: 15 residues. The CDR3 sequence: CASSLGRGLAGELFF. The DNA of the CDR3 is TGTGCCAGCAGTTTAGGCAGGGGTCTGGCCGGGGAGCTGTTTTTT.

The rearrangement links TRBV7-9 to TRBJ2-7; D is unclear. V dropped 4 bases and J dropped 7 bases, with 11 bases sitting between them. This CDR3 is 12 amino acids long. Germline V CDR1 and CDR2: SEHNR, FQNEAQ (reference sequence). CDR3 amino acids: CASSSPTVEQYF. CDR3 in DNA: TGTGCCAGCAGCTCCCCGACTGTAGAGCAGTACTTC.

CDR3 sequence (DNA): TGTGCCAGCAGCTCGGGACAGGGGAACACTGAAGCTTTCTTT. Translated: CASSSGQGNTEAFF. V usage is TRBV7-9 and J usage is TRBJ1-1, with 9 bases matching TRBD1. Looked up from germline, CDR1 is SEHNR and CDR2 is FQNEAQ (reference sequence). CDR3 length: 14 amino acids. Losses at the gene ends were 4 bases for V and 1 base for J; bases not matched to a gene: 1.

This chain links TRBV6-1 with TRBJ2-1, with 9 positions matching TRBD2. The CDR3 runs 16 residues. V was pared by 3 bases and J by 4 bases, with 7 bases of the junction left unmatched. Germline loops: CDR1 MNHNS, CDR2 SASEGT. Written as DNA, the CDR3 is TGTGCCAGCAGTGACTTCCTAGCGGGAAGTTACAATGAGCAGTTCTTC. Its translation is CASSDFLAGSYNEQFF.

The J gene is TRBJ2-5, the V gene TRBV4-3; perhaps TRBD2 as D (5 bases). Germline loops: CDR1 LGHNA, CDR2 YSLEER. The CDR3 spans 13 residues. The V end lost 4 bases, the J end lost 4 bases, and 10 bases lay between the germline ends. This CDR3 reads CASSLVAGETQYF. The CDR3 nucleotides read TGCGCCAGCAGCCTGGTCGCGGGAGAGACCCAGTACTTC.

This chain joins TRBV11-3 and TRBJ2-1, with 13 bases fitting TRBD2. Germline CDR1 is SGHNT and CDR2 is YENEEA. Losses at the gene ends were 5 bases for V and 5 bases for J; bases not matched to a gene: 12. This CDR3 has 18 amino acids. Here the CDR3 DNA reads TGTGCCAGCAGCCCCGGGACTAGCGGGACATTGGATAACAATGAGCAGTTCTTC. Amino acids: CASSPGTSGTLDNNEQFF.

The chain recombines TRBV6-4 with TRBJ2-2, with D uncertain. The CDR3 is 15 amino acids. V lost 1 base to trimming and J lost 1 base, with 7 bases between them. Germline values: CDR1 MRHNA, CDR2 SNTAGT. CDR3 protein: CASSDLGLNTGELFF. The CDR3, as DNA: TGTGCCAGCAGTGACTTGGGCCTGAACACCGGGGAGCTGTTTTTT.

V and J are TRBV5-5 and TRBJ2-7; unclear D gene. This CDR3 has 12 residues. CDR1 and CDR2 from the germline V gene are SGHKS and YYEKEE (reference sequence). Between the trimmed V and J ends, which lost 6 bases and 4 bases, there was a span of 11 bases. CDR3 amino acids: CASTAVGYEQYF. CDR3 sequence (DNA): TGTGCCAGCACTGCAGTTGGTTACGAGCAGTACTTC.

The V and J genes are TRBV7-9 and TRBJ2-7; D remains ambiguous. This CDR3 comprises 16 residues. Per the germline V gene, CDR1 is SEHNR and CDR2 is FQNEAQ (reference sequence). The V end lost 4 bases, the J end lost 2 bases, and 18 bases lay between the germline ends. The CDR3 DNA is TGTGCCAGCAGCTCCCCCCAATCGAAGTCGGCCTACGAGCAGTACTTC. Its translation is CASSSPQSKSAYEQYF.

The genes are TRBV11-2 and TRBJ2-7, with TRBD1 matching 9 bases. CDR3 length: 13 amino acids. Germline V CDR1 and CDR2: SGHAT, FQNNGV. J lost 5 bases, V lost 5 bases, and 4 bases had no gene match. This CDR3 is CASSRTGVHEQYF. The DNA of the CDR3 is TGTGCCAGCAGCCGGACAGGGGTACACGAGCAGTACTTC.

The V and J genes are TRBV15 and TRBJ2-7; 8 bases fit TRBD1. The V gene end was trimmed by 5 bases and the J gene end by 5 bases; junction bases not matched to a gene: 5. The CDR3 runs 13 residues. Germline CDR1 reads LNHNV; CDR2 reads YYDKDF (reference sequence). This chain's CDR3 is CATSPDRDDEQYF. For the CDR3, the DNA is TGTGCCACCAGCCCGGACAGGGACGACGAGCAGTACTTC.

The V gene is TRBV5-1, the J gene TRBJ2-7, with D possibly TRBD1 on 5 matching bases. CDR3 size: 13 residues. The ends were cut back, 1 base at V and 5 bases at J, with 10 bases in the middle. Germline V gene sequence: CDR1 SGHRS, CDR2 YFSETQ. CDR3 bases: TGCGCCAGCAGCTTGTCAGGGATCCACGAGCAGTACTTC. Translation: CASSLSGIHEQYF.

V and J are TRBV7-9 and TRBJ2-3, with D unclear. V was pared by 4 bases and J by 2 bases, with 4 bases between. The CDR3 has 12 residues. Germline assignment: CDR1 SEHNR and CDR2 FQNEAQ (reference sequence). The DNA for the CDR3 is TGTGCCAGCAGCTCTTACACAGATACGCAGTATTTT. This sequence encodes CASSSYTDTQYF.

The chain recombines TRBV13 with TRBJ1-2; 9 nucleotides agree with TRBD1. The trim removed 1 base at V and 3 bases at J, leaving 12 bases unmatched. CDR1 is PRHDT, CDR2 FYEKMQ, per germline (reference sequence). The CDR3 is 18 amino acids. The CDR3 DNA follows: TGTGCCAGCAGCTTAGACTTGGCGCTCCGGGACAGGGACTATGGCTACACCTTC. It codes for CASSLDLALRDRDYGYTF.

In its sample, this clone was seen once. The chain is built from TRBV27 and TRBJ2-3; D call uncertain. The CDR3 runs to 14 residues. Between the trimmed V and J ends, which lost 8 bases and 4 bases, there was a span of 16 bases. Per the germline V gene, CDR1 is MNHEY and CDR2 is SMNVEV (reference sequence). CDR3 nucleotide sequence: TGTGCCAGCGCTCAGATCAGAGAGGCAGATACGCAGTATTTT. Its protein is CASAQIREADTQYF.

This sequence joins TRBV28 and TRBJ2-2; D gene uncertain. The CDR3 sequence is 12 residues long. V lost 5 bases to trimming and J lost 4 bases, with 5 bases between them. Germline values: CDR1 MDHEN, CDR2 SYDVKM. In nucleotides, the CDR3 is TGTGCCAGCAGTCCGTTCACCGGGGAGCTGTTTTTT. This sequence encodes CASSPFTGELFF.

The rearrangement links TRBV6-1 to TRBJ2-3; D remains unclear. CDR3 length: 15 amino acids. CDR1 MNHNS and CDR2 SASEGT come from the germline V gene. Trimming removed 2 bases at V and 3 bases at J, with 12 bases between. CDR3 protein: CASSEWRPATDTQYF. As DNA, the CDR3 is TGTGCCAGCAGTGAATGGCGGCCAGCGACAGATACGCAGTATTTT.

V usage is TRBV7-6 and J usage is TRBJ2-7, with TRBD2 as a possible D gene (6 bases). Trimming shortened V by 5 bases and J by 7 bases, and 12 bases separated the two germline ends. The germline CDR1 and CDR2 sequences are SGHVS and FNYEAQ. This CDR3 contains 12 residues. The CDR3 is CASSPVGREQYF. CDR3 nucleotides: TGTGCCAGCAGCCCAGTTGGGAGGGAGCAGTACTTC. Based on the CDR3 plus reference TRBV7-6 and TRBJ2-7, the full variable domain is GAGVSQSPRYKVTKRGQDVALRCDPISGHVSLYWYRQALGQGPEFLTYFNYEAQQDKSGLPNDRFSAERPEGSISTLTIQRTEQRDSAMYRCASSPVGREQYFGPGTRLTVT.

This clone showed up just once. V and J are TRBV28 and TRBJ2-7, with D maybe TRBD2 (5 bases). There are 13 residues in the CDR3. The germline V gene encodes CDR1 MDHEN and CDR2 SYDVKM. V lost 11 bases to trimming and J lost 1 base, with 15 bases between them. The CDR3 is CAARGVVSYEQYF. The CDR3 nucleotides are TGTGCCGCACGGGGAGTTGTGTCCTACGAGCAGTACTTC. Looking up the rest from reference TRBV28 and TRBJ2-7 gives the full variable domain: DVKVTQSSRYLVKRTGEKVFLECVQDMDHENMFWYRQDPGLGLRLIYFSYDVKMKEKGDIPEGYSVSREKKERFSLILESASTNQTSMYLCAARGVVSYEQYFGPGTRLTVT.

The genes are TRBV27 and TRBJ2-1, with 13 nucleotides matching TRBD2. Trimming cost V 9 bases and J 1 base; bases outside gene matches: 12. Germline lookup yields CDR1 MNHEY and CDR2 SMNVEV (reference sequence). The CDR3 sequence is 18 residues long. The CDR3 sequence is CASSAGTSGDRSYNEQFF. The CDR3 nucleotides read TGTGCCAGTTCCGCCGGGACTAGCGGGGACCGATCCTACAATGAGCAGTTCTTC.

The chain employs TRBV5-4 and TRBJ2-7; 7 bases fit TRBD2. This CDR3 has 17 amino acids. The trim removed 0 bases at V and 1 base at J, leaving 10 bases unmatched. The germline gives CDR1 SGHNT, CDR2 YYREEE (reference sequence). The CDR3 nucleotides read TGTGCCAGCAGCTTGGGCCCTATTTCTAGCGGATCCTACGAGCAGTACTTC. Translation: CASSLGPISSGSYEQYF.